This T cell receptor (beta chain) was retrieved from a study of cytomegalovirus exposure and HLA in healthy donors. About the research overall: Samples from HLA-typed donors yielded about 85 million unique TCRs in an early data release.

Both 60 Vbeta primers and 13 Jbeta primers went into the PCR. Measured with immunoSEQ multiplex PCR; TCRdb has only the in-frame clones, and not every one. The sample spans about 42,000 clones; the ten largest clones claim about 1.2%. Study-level findings and limits: Productive rates of about 87% or about 30% were seen for most TCR beta V segments in an earlier analysis.

J lost 4 bases, V lost 5 bases, and 18 bases had no gene match. Germline CDR1 reads PRHDT; CDR2 reads FYEKMQ (reference sequence). This CDR3 has 19 amino acids. A remark on this clone: Antigen unknown.

The clonotype originates from a man younger than 40 in good health and CMV-seronegative. The material sequenced was PBMCs. This rearrangement joins TRBV13 to TRBJ2-7, with 12 bases identical to TRBD2. CDR3 amino acids: CASSPKTSGRRGVKYEQYF. DNA of the CDR3: TGTGCCAGCAGCCCGAAGACTAGCGGGAGACGCGGGGTAAAGTACGAGCAGTACTTC. Variable domain in full (rest from reference TRBV13 and TRBJ2-7): AAGVIQSPRHLIKEKRETATLKCYPIPRHDTVYWYQQGPGQDPQFLISFYEKMQSDKGSIPDRFSAQQFSDYHSELNMSSLELGDSALYFCASSPKTSGRRGVKYEQYFGPGTRLTVT.